Below, 28 T cell receptor beta chains from the same sample are listed, as sequenced in a study of cytomegalovirus exposure and HLA in healthy donors (dated by TCRdb to between 2016 and 2019). Library preparation used the immunoSEQ multiplex PCR assay. For the multiplex PCR, a mixture combining 60 forward primers for TCR Vbeta segments and 13 reverse primers for TCR Jbeta segments was used. The table comes from immuneACCESS by way of TCRdb, which keeps in-frame sequences with V and J called. Part of the clones is missing from these tables; in studies checked, under half for an unresolved V gene and the rest for unknown reasons. This sample's clone table shows 60,000 to 65,000 clones. The top ten clonotypes cover 3.6% of the sample. Material for sequencing was PBMCs. The receptors stem from a woman younger than 30 in good health and CMV-seronegative.

The chain has TRBV4-1 and TRBJ1-4; a possible D gene is TRBD1 (5 bases). Germline V gene data show CDR1 as MGHRA and CDR2 as YSYEKL. Trimming took off 1 base at V and 8 bases at J, with 11 bases between the two ends. The CDR3 is made up of 14 amino acids. CDR3 nucleotide sequence: TGCGCCAGCAGCCAAGTGGGGGGAGGAGAAAAACTGTTTTTT. Translated: CASSQVGGGEKLFF.

A remark on this clone: This CDR3 fails to terminate in the conserved phenylalanine or tryptophan, so it likely reflects a read error. The DNA is omitted, as the CDR3 cannot be located on it reliably, and the CDR3 follows TCRdb's listing. The chain has TRBV6-5 and TRBJ1-3; TRBD1 is the table's D call and was not checked against the DNA. The CDR3 region is 9 residues in length, termini included. CDR1 is MNHEY, CDR2 SVGAGI, per germline. CDR3 region: CASSYGQEK.

The chain is built from TRBV19 and TRBJ2-1; TRBD2 matches 7 bases. In germline, CDR1 is LNHDA, CDR2 SQIVND (reference sequence). The V and J ends lost 9 bases and 7 bases, in that order; junction bases with no gene match: 12. The CDR3 runs to 14 residues. CDR3 in DNA: TGTGCCAGCCATCCCTCGGGGGGATTGAATGAGCAGTTCTTC. This codes for CASHPSGGLNEQFF. Full variable domain (rest looked up from reference TRBV19 and TRBJ2-1): DGGITQSPKYLFRKEGQNVTLSCEQNLNHDAMYWYRQDPGQGLRLIYYSQIVNDFQKGDIAEGYSVSREKKESFPLTVTSAQKNPTAFYLCASHPSGGLNEQFFGPGTRLTVL.

This chain connects TRBV4-1 to TRBJ2-5, with TRBD2 matching 10 bases. V trimming: 1 base; J trimming: 3 bases; junction bases outside the gene matches: 5. Looked up from germline, CDR1 is MGHRA and CDR2 is YSYEKL. CDR3 length: 16 residues. The CDR3 sequence: CASSQVGLAGEETQYF. The CDR3 DNA is TGCGCCAGCAGCCAAGTAGGGCTAGCGGGGGAAGAGACCCAGTACTTC.

The gene calls are TRBV6-5 and TRBJ1-2; the D gene is possibly TRBD1 (6 bases). The CDR3 runs to 13 residues. The V gene lost 2 bases and the J gene lost 7 bases, with 11 bases spanning the gap. The germline V gene encodes CDR1 MNHEY and CDR2 SVGAGI. CDR3 nucleotide sequence: TGTGCCAGCAGTTACGCGGGGGCCGCTGGCTACACCTTC. Protein sequence: CASSYAGAAGYTF.

This rearrangement joins TRBV19 to TRBJ1-6, with 7 positions matching TRBD1. V lost 7 bases and J lost 5; bases outside the gene matches: 5. CDR1 and CDR2 (germline): LNHDA, SQIVND (reference sequence). CDR3 length equals 14 residues. In DNA form, the CDR3 reads TGTGCCAGTACCTTCAGGGGGGATAATTCACCCCTCCACTTT. It specifies CASTFRGDNSPLHF. The full variable domain, rest sourced from reference TRBV19 and TRBJ1-6, is DGGITQSPKYLFRKEGQNVTLSCEQNLNHDAMYWYRQDPGQGLRLIYYSQIVNDFQKGDIAEGYSVSREKKESFPLTVTSAQKNPTAFYLCASTFRGDNSPLHFGNGTRLTVT.

The chain recombines TRBV7-9 with TRBJ2-7, with D possibly TRBD1 on 5 matching bases. Looked up from germline, CDR1 is SEHNR and CDR2 is FQNEAQ (reference sequence). The CDR3 runs to 13 residues. The V gene lost 5 bases and the J gene lost 2 bases, with 10 bases spanning the gap. As DNA, the CDR3 is TGTGCCAGCAGCCGCGACAGCGCCTACGAGCAGTACTTC. Translating it yields CASSRDSAYEQYF.

The gene calls are TRBV25-1 and TRBJ2-7; no reliable D call. V was trimmed by 4 bases and J by 2 bases, leaving 15 bases between them. Germline CDR1 MGHDK, CDR2 SYGVNS. There are 15 residues in the CDR3. In nucleotides, the CDR3 is TGTGCCAGCAGTGTCTCCAGTGAGGAAACCTACGAGCAGTACTTC. It encodes CASSVSSEETYEQYF.

The chain employs TRBV2 and TRBJ2-3, with D maybe TRBD2 (5 bases). The CDR3 is made up of 15 amino acids. Trimming cost V 6 bases and J 0 bases, with 13 bases left between them. Germline lookup yields CDR1 SNHLY and CDR2 FYNNEI. In DNA, the CDR3 is TGTGCCAGCAGCCCCCGAGAGGGAAGCACAGATACGCAGTATTTT. This encodes CASSPREGSTDTQYF. Together with reference TRBV2 and TRBJ2-3, the CDR3 gives the full variable domain: EPEVTQTPSHQVTQMGQEVILRCVPISNHLYFYWYRQILGQKVEFLVSFYNNEISEKSEIFDDQFSVERPDGSNFTLKIRSTKLEDSAMYFCASSPREGSTDTQYFGPGTRLTVL.

Concerning this clone itself: The junction departs from the called germline gene at one end, perhaps through a read error. The chain is built from TRBV4-1 and TRBJ1-2, with D maybe TRBD1 (5 bases). CDR3 length: 15 residues. Germline-derived CDR1 and CDR2 are MGHRA and YSYEKL. The CDR3 DNA follows: TGCGCCAGCAGCCCGTCAGGGATTCTCAACTCTGGCTACACCTTC. It is translated as CASSPSGILNSGYTF.

This chain links TRBV30 with TRBJ2-1; tentative D call: TRBD2 (6 bases). Germline values: CDR1 GTSNPN, CDR2 SVGIG (reference sequence). Trimming pared 1 base from V and 4 bases from J, leaving 11 bases between. The CDR3 runs 14 residues. CDR3 sequence: CAWSAGTGYNEQFF. In DNA, the CDR3 is TGTGCCTGGAGTGCTGGGACTGGGTACAATGAGCAGTTCTTC.

The J gene is TRBJ2-3, the V gene TRBV11-3; D may be TRBD2 (5 bases). V was trimmed by 2 bases and J by 0 bases, leaving 12 bases between them. CDR1 and CDR2 (germline): SGHNT, YENEEA. This CDR3 region has 16 residues. CDR3 sequence: CASSLPGGPSTDTQYF. DNA for the CDR3: TGTGCCAGCAGCTTACCCGGCGGGCCTAGCACAGATACGCAGTATTTT.

The chain couples TRBV11-1 to TRBJ2-6; 9 nucleotides match TRBD1. Germline-derived CDR1 and CDR2 are SGHAT and FQDESV (reference sequence). The CDR3 covers 18 residues. The J segment lost 3 bases and the V segment lost 2 bases, leaving 8 bases of the junction unmatched. The CDR3 region is CASSLRTGGVNGANVLTF. CDR3 nucleotide sequence: TGTGCCAGCAGCTTAAGAACAGGGGGCGTGAATGGGGCCAACGTCCTGACTTTC.

The chain recombines TRBV30 with TRBJ2-1; perhaps TRBD2 as D (6 bases). The CDR3 runs to 14 residues. Trimming stripped 0 bases from V and 10 bases from J, with 16 bases between. Looked up from germline, CDR1 is GTSNPN and CDR2 is SVGIG (reference sequence). The CDR3 sequence is CAWSVQLAGKEQFF. The CDR3 DNA sequence: TGTGCCTGGAGTGTACAACTAGCAGGCAAGGAGCAGTTCTTC. Combining the CDR3 with reference TRBV30 and TRBJ2-1 gives the whole variable domain SQTIHQWPATLVQPVGSPLSLECTVEGTSNPNLYWYRQAAGRGLQLLFYSVGIGQISSEVPQNLSASRPQDRQFILSSKKLLLSDSGFYLCAWSVQLAGKEQFFGPGTRLTVL.

J is TRBJ2-2 and V is TRBV4-1; D perhaps matches TRBD2 (5 bases). The CDR3 contains 18 residues. Trimming stripped 3 bases from V and 4 bases from J, with 21 bases between. Germline CDR1 MGHRA, CDR2 YSYEKL. The chain's CDR3 is CASSQEQPGVGSTGELFF. CDR3 bases: TGCGCCAGCAGCCAGGAGCAACCCGGGGTGGGGAGCACCGGGGAGCTGTTTTTT.

V gene TRBV5-6 combines with J gene TRBJ1-4; weak D call: TRBD1 (5 bases). Per germline, CDR1 SGHDT and CDR2 YYEEEE. The CDR3 spans 14 residues. V lost 4 bases and J 6 bases, leaving 13 bases between the germline ends. The CDR3 spells CASSPGLWDEKLFF. The CDR3 bases are TGTGCCAGCAGCCCGGGACTATGGGATGAAAAACTGTTTTTT.

The chain has TRBV18 and TRBJ1-2; D uncertain. CDR3 size: 11 residues. Germline CDR1 reads KGHSH; CDR2 reads LQKENI. V was cut by 6 bases and J by 6 bases, with 8 bases left in between. CDR3 protein: CASSRGHGYTF. CDR3 DNA: TGTGCCAGCTCCCGAGGTCATGGCTACACCTTC. The whole variable domain, filled in from reference TRBV18 and TRBJ1-2, reads NAGVMQNPRHLVRRRGQEARLRCSPMKGHSHVYWYRQLPEEGLKFMVYLQKENIIDESGMPKERFSAEFPKEGPSILRIQQVVRGDSAAYFCASSRGHGYTFGSGTRLTVV.

This chain links TRBV11-3 with TRBJ2-7, with 8 bases identical to TRBD1. Germline lookup yields CDR1 SGHNT and CDR2 YENEEA. CDR3 size: 14 residues. V shed 6 bases and J 0 bases; nucleotides not matched to a gene: 4. The CDR3 nucleotides read TGTGCCAGCAGAGATACAGGGGGCTCCTACGAGCAGTACTTC. Its translation: CASRDTGGSYEQYF.

The chain employs TRBV29-1 and TRBJ2-7, with a possible D match to TRBD2 (5 bases). CDR1 and CDR2 from the germline V gene are SQVTM and ANQGSEA. V was clipped by 0 bases and J by 5 bases, with 14 bases between them. The CDR3 consists of 14 residues. The CDR3 region is CSVEDPGRGNEQYF. CDR3 sequence (DNA): TGCAGCGTTGAAGATCCCGGCCGAGGGAACGAGCAGTACTTC.

The rearrangement uses TRBV28 and TRBJ2-7; TRBD1 might be the D (5 bases). CDR3 length equals 15 residues. V shed 4 bases and J shed 0 bases, with 13 bases lying between them. Per germline, CDR1 MDHEN and CDR2 SYDVKM. DNA of the CDR3: TGTGCCAGCAGTTCCCCCCAGGGTAGCTCCTACGAGCAGTACTTC. Translating it yields CASSSPQGSSYEQYF.

The V call is TRBV2, the J call TRBJ1-5; tentative D call: TRBD1 (6 bases). Trimming removed 1 base from V and 3 bases from J, with 13 bases in between. CDR1 SNHLY and CDR2 FYNNEI come from the germline V gene. The CDR3 sequence is 16 residues long. CDR3 region: CASSEERGQINQPQHF. CDR3 nucleotides: TGTGCCAGCAGTGAAGAGAGAGGACAGATCAATCAGCCCCAGCATTTT.

The V gene is TRBV6-1, the J gene TRBJ2-7, with a weak D call TRBD1 (5 bases). V dropped 2 bases and J dropped 0 bases, with 11 bases sitting between them. Germline CDR1 is MNHNS and CDR2 is SASEGT. CDR3 length: 15 residues. The DNA for the CDR3 is TGTGCCAGCAGTGAATCCCTCGACAGCTCCTACGAGCAGTACTTC. The encoded protein is CASSESLDSSYEQYF.

The chain employs TRBV30 and TRBJ1-5; no reliable D call. CDR3 size: 15 residues. V was trimmed by 5 bases and J by 0 bases, leaving 14 bases between them. Germline CDR1 GTSNPN, CDR2 SVGIG (reference sequence). The CDR3 reads CAWSRTGNSNQPQHF. The CDR3 region has the DNA TGTGCCTGGTCTCGGACGGGAAATAGCAATCAGCCCCAGCATTTT.

V and J are TRBV19 and TRBJ1-2; D is possibly TRBD1 (6 bases). V lost 9 bases and J 5 bases, leaving 13 bases between the germline ends. The CDR3 runs 12 residues. Germline loops: CDR1 LNHDA, CDR2 SQIVND (reference sequence). CDR3 sequence reads: CASRQASYGYTF. Here the CDR3 DNA reads TGTGCCAGCAGACAGGCCTCATATGGCTACACCTTC.

This chain links TRBV5-1 with TRBJ1-4; the D is unclear. Trimming cost V 2 bases and J 8 bases, with 10 bases left between them. The CDR3 sequence is 13 residues long. The germline CDR1 and CDR2 sequences are SGHRS and YFSETQ. The CDR3, as DNA: TGCGCCAGCAGCTTCTCAGGAGGCGAAAAACTGTTTTTT. Amino acids: CASSFSGGEKLFF.

The gene calls are TRBV9 and TRBJ1-2, with TRBD1 as a possible D gene (5 bases). Per germline, CDR1 SGDLS and CDR2 YYNGEE. V shed 4 bases and J shed 3 bases, with 13 bases lying between them. The CDR3 spans 14 residues. The CDR3 protein is CASSPRRGDYGYTF. CDR3 in DNA: TGTGCCAGCAGCCCCCGACGGGGGGACTATGGCTACACCTTC.

This chain uses TRBV30 with TRBJ1-6, with 8 bases identical to TRBD1. Trimming took 3 bases from V and 0 from J; bases not matched to a gene: 7. Germline V CDR1 and CDR2: GTSNPN, SVGIG (reference sequence). This CDR3 spans 17 amino acids. The CDR3: CAWRTWTGYSYNSPLHF. CDR3 in DNA: TGTGCCTGGAGAACTTGGACAGGGTACTCCTATAATTCACCCCTCCACTTT.

The CDR3 sequence is CASSQDPTVILNEKLFF. CDR3 coding DNA: TGCGCCAGCAGCCAAGATCCGACCGTAATACTAAATGAAAAACTGTTTTTT. The chain uses TRBV4-1 and TRBJ1-4, with D uncertain. Germline V gene sequence: CDR1 MGHRA, CDR2 YSYEKL. The ends were cut back, 0 bases at V and 5 bases at J, with 16 bases in the middle. CDR3 length: 17 residues.